Here is one T cell receptor (beta chain) with its context. There is no known antigen for this receptor. Base quality data are lacking; no much larger clone is found one base away. The immunoSEQ Assay, a bias-controlled multiplex PCR, was used to amplify TCRbeta CDR3 regions from genomic DNA. The original pipeline was this. The number of nucleated cells in each sample was estimated by amplification of reference gene primers within the assay. To quantify the absolute abundance of each unique TCRbeta CDR3 rearrangement, sequence reads were collapsed and filtered. For each sample, productive Simpson clonality was calculated by taking the square root of Simpson's diversity index across productive rearrangements. Not all clones reach the TCRdb copy of this immuneACCESS table, which keeps in-frame sequences only. Checked studies attribute under half of the gap to unresolved V genes and leave the rest unexplained. V and J calls and clone size are those listed in that table; D and trimming were worked out from the DNA. Within this sample are 110,000 or so clones, with 80% of them counted one time only. The ten largest clones represent less than 5% of the sample.

This sample is drawn from a study of blood T cell repertoires in COVID-19 (dated by TCRdb to about 2020). Concerning the study at large: Samples covering the acute and convalescent phases of COVID-19 were provided by collaborators in the United States, Italy and Spain. A de-identified subject ID, COVID-19 status, age in years and sex were almost always included in the sample metadata. The dataset comprised deeply sampled blood TCRbeta repertoires from subjects exposed to, actively infected with, or recovered from COVID-19. The samples were drawn from two sources: the first 160 participants of the ongoing ImmuneRACE study, and 1,000 to 1,500 subjects contributed by 6 global collaborators. The material from the prospective study consisted of cDNA or gDNA derived from T cells, B-cell-depleted T cells, or PBMCs. A freely available public database, intended as a resource for researchers studying the immune response to SARS-CoV-2, is where the repertoires were released. Where HLA class I and class II types were available, the types were taken from metadata supplied by the sample provider, not from assay-based typing.

The CDR3 contains 14 residues, cysteine and phenylalanine counted. This entry keeps only the CDR3 DNA: 42 bases, framed from base 1. CDR1 LNHDA and CDR2 SQIVND were looked up in the germline V gene (reference sequence). The junction carries 12 bases between V and J, which are trimmed by 4 bases and 8 bases respectively. Each collaborating institution followed its own protocols to collect whole blood in K2EDTA tubes. For TCRbeta analysis, collaborators shipped samples as frozen whole blood, isolated PBMCs, or DNA extracted from either of those sample types. The investigation overall reported the following: How much clinical and demographic metadata was included differed by source and by participant, and the metadata was provided uncurated.

The chain joins TRBV19 to TRBJ1-6; TRBD1 is a possible D gene, resting on 5 matching bases. This receptor was taken from a human donor in a cohort sampled during active or convalescent COVID-19. The sequenced sample consisted of peripheral blood. The sequenced DNA: TGTGCCAGTAGTAATGACAGATCTTATTCACCCCTCCACTTT. Translated, this gives CASSNDRSYSPLHF.